This TCR beta chain comes out of a study of T cell repertoires in cytomegalovirus infection (dated by TCRdb to the late 2010s). Some background on the complete study: The HLA type of each donor mattered for the analysis, because public TCR beta signatures pointed to carriage of CMV infection along with the matching HLA type. Paper-wide results and their limitations: The ex vivo response was dominated by HLA-C-restricted CMV-specific TCR beta clonotypes, which also provided the single most frequent clonotype in two of eight donors. In both this cohort and an independent cohort of 350 or so donors, the cumulative frequency of public TCR beta family members distinguished carriers of CMV infection plus the relevant HLA type.

The CDR3 holds 14 amino acids from the cysteine to the phenylalanine. The sequence is cut down to CDR3 DNA, 42 bases in frame from base 1. Relative to germline, V is 3 bases shorter and J is 0 bases shorter, with 8 bases between their ends. This clonotype was seen many times. This receptor's antigen is unknown. Base qualities are not at hand, and no much larger clone is one base apart. Instrument used: Illumina HiSeq 1500. Clones were called with MiXCR by TCRdb after fastp trimmed the public reads at Q25, and only in-frame beta chains were retained. Each CDR3 protein gets just one entry, which takes the most common genes and DNA from the rows behind it. The sample includes about 320,000 distinct CDR3 sequences, with 8% to 10% observed a single time. The biggest ten clones account for roughly 4.5% of the sample.

This chain is built from TRBV12-3 or TRBV12-4 and TRBJ1-2; the D gene remains uncertain. The clonotype originates from a human donor in good health (CMV status not recorded). Some clones in this sample may be carry-over from other donors' samples. Sequenced input: PBMCs. The nucleotides are TGTGCCAGCAGTTTCGGGCTTGCTAACTATGGCTACACCTTC. The resulting protein is CASSFGLANYGYTF.